The 9 T cell receptor beta chains below come from one sample, sequenced in a study of T cell repertoires in cytomegalovirus infection. TCRdb re-called the reads through MiXCR, storing one row per CDR3 protein. This table has 450,000 to 550,000 distinct CDR3 sequences, approximately 15% appearing once. Sequenced input: CD8+ T cells from PBMCs. The receptors here all came from a human donor in good health (CMV status not recorded). Some clones in this sample may be carry-over from other donors' samples.

Ten or more counts support this clonotype. This chain links TRBV6-2 or TRBV6-3 with TRBJ2-1, with TRBD2 identical over 9 bases. Trimming took 6 bases from V and 4 from J; bases not matched to a gene: 7. Germline values: CDR1 MNHEY, CDR2 SVGEGT. This CDR3 region has 15 residues. CDR3 region: CASRSSSGIYNEQFF. CDR3 DNA: TGTGCCAGCAGAAGTTCTAGCGGGATTTACAATGAGCAGTTCTTC.

This clonotype was counted many times. V and J are TRBV7-9 and TRBJ2-1; 8 bases are shared with TRBD2. The V gene's germline CDR1 is SEHNR and CDR2 FQNEAQ (reference sequence). This CDR3 region has 20 residues. The V gene end was trimmed by 3 bases and the J gene end by 5 bases; junction bases not matched to a gene: 21. The CDR3 bases are TGTGCCAGCAGCTTTACGGGGGGCCTAGCGGGCAAGCGGACAAACAATGAGCAGTTCTTC. Amino acids: CASSFTGGLAGKRTNNEQFF.

The chain combines TRBV5-4 with TRBJ1-2, with D perhaps matching TRBD1 (5 bases). Germline loops: CDR1 SGHNT, CDR2 YYREEE (reference sequence). The CDR3 is 16 residues long. The ends were cut back, 4 bases at V and 6 bases at J, with 22 bases in the middle. The CDR3 loop reads CASSDRDGHGRDGYTF. CDR3 coding DNA: TGTGCCAGCAGCGATCGGGACGGTCACGGTAGAGATGGCTACACCTTC.

This clonotype showed up many times. The rearrangement links TRBV6-6 to TRBJ1-6; TRBD1 aligns across 9 bases. V lost 2 bases to trimming and J lost 7 bases; unmatched junction nucleotides: 9. Germline V CDR1 and CDR2: MNHNY, SVGAGI (reference sequence). This CDR3 has 17 amino acids. This CDR3 is CASSYGLGQGLNSPLHF. For the CDR3, the DNA is TGTGCCAGCAGTTACGGGTTGGGACAGGGATTGAATTCACCCCTCCACTTT.

This clonotype was counted many times. The chain couples TRBV6-1 to TRBJ2-3; 7 bases are a match to TRBD2. CDR3 length equals 18 residues. The V and J ends lost 3 bases and 2 bases, in that order; junction bases with no gene match: 14. Germline V gene sequence: CDR1 MNHNS, CDR2 SASEGT. In nucleotides, the CDR3 is TGTGCCAGCAGTGAGAGCTGGCAGAGGGGAGGGACCACAGATACGCAGTATTTT. Translated: CASSESWQRGGTTDTQYF.

This rearrangement joins TRBV3-1 to TRBJ2-1; no reliable D call. The CDR3 loop spans 15 amino acids. The V gene lost 4 bases and the J gene lost 4 bases, with 14 bases spanning the gap. Germline assignment: CDR1 LGHDT and CDR2 YNNKEL (reference sequence). CDR3 sequence: CASSPPSRGYNEQFF. The CDR3 bases are TGTGCCAGCAGCCCCCCGAGCAGAGGATACAATGAGCAGTTCTTC.

The table lists this clonotype with many counts. The gene calls are TRBV7-3 and TRBJ2-3; no clear D. Between the trimmed V and J ends, which lost 2 bases and 0 bases, there was a span of 6 bases. Per the germline V gene, CDR1 is SGHTA and CDR2 is FQGTGA. This CDR3 has 14 amino acids. CDR3 sequence reads: CASSLVGSTDTQYF. The CDR3 coding sequence is TGTGCCAGCAGCTTAGTTGGTAGCACAGATACGCAGTATTTT.

The gene calls are TRBV5-4 and TRBJ1-6; D might be TRBD1 (5 bases). The CDR3 is 14 amino acids. Trimming left V 0 bases short and J 7 bases short, with 8 bases between. Germline assignment: CDR1 SGHNT and CDR2 YYREEE (reference sequence). CDR3 sequence: CASSLDRRNSPLHF. The DNA of the CDR3 is TGTGCCAGCAGCTTGGACAGGCGCAATTCACCCCTCCACTTT.

This clonotype was counted at least ten times. As DNA, the CDR3 is TGTGCCAGCAGCTCTCCACTGGACAGAAACGAGCAGTACTTC. Its translation: CASSSPLDRNEQYF. The rearrangement uses TRBV7-3 and TRBJ2-7; D is possibly TRBD1 (6 bases). This CDR3 region has 14 residues. Looked up from germline, CDR1 is SGHTA and CDR2 is FQGTGA. Trimming removed 4 bases at V and 5 bases at J, with 15 bases between.